This T cell receptor beta chain derives from a study of blood T cell repertoires in COVID-19. As for the study in general: Samples taken during acute and convalescent COVID-19 were collected in the United States, Italy and Spain. PBMCs, B-cell-depleted T cells, or T cells were the source of the cDNA or gDNA that made up the material.

As processed by the authors: Reference gene primer amplification gave estimated nucleated cell counts. Method: immunoSEQ multiplex PCR; TCRdb's copy keeps in-frame clones and lacks some. V, J and clone size derive from that table, while D and trimming were established from the DNA sequence. In the table there are 40,000 to 50,000 clones, about 88% of which are singletons. Trimming cost V 8 bases and J 4 bases, with 14 bases left between them. The CDR3 has 13 amino acids. Germline lookup yields CDR1 MNHEY and CDR2 SMNVEV (reference sequence). Sequencing used peripheral blood. This sequence originates from a human donor in a cohort sampled during active COVID-19. V and J are TRBV27 and TRBJ1-2, with D possibly matching TRBD1 (6 bases). The CDR3 coding sequence is TGTGCCAGCCGCTACGACAGGCGCTATGGCTACACCTTC. Its protein is CASRYDRRYGYTF.